The 10 T cell receptor beta chains given below trace back to one sample, sequenced in a study of T cell responses to AZD1222 COVID-19 vaccine (dated by TCRdb to the early 2020s). The time point label corresponds to: about 28 days (+/-7) after the second vaccine dose. The library relied on the immunoSEQ multiplex PCR assay. Here the immuneACCESS table is served through TCRdb, limited to in-frame sequences with V and J called. Missing clones are a known gap in these copies; in checked studies unresolved V genes cover under half, and the rest lacks a known reason. This sample is represented by 50,000 to 65,000 clones; 81% of them were singletons. The ten biggest clones cover approximately 25% of the sample. The sequencing here drew on peripheral blood, taken 28 days after the second AZD1222 dose. The receptor set was obtained from an adult who received the AZD1222 COVID-19 vaccine.

This clone was recorded a few times. The rearrangement joins TRBV28 to TRBJ2-1; 8 bases line up with TRBD2. CDR1 is MDHEN and CDR2 is SYDVKM in the germline V gene. The CDR3 contains 14 residues. V lost 6 bases, J lost 6 bases, and 7 bases stayed unmatched. CDR3 in DNA: TGTGCCAGCAGCCAGGGGACTAGTTTCAATGAGCAGTTCTTC. The encoded protein is CASSQGTSFNEQFF. Combining the CDR3 with reference TRBV28 and TRBJ2-1 gives the whole variable domain DVKVTQSSRYLVKRTGEKVFLECVQDMDHENMFWYRQDPGLGLRLIYFSYDVKMKEKGDIPEGYSVSREKKERFSLILESASTNQTSMYLCASSQGTSFNEQFFGPGTRLTVL.

The chain carries TRBV15 and TRBJ1-1; D is ambiguous. The CDR3 runs to 13 residues. V was shortened by 0 bases and J by 0 bases, with 2 bases between the two germline ends. Germline CDR1 and CDR2: LNHNV and YYDKDF (reference sequence). The CDR3 reads CATSRELNTEAFF. For the CDR3, the DNA is TGTGCCACCAGCAGAGAGTTGAACACTGAAGCTTTCTTT. The complete variable domain, with remaining parts taken from reference TRBV15 and TRBJ1-1, reads DAMVIQNPRYQVTQFGKPVTLSCSQTLNHNVMYWYQQKSSQAPKLLFHYYDKDFNNEADTPDNFQSRRPNTSFCFLDIRSPGLGDTAMYLCATSRELNTEAFFGQGTRLTVV.

The chain recombines TRBV28 with TRBJ1-2; TRBD1 matches 8 bases. The V and J ends lost 6 bases and 4 bases, in that order; junction bases with no gene match: 4. Germline V gene data show CDR1 as MDHEN and CDR2 as SYDVKM. The CDR3 is 13 amino acids. The DNA of the CDR3 is TGTGCCAGCAGGACCCAGGGGGCCTATGGCTACACCTTC. Protein sequence: CASRTQGAYGYTF.

This clone occurred once. The chain recombines TRBV10-1 with TRBJ1-4; possibly TRBD1 for D (5 bases). Germline assignment: CDR1 WNHNN and CDR2 SYGVQD (reference sequence). V lost 8 bases and J lost 8, with 12 bases in between. This CDR3 has 12 residues. The CDR3 coding sequence is TGCGCCAGCGCCGGGACGCGAGAAAAACTGTTTTTT. This gives the protein CASAGTREKLFF.

The chain combines TRBV3-1 (or the pseudogene TRBV3-2) with TRBJ2-5; 7 bases map to TRBD1. The CDR3 has 14 residues. V was pared by 3 bases and J by 0 bases, with 1 base of the junction left unmatched. CDR1 is LGHDT and CDR2 is YNNKEL in the germline V gene (reference sequence). CDR3 DNA sequence: TGTGCCAGCAGCCAGGGACAGAACCAAGAGACCCAGTACTTC. The encoded protein is CASSQGQNQETQYF.

The gene calls are TRBV6-2 or TRBV6-3 and TRBJ1-1; a possible D gene is TRBD1 (5 bases). Germline CDR1 is MNHEY and CDR2 is SVGEGT. This CDR3 has 16 residues. Between the trimmed V and J ends, which lost 3 bases and 1 base, there was a span of 15 bases. This chain's CDR3 is CASSYPRVGANTEAFF. CDR3 nucleotide sequence: TGTGCCAGCAGTTATCCTAGGGTCGGGGCGAACACTGAAGCTTTCTTT.

This clone appeared a few times. The chain is built from TRBV4-1 and TRBJ2-2; the match to TRBD2 covers 13 bases. The CDR3 consists of 18 residues. J lost 0 bases, V lost 4 bases, and 5 bases had no gene match. Germline V CDR1 and CDR2: MGHRA, YSYEKL. In nucleotides, the CDR3 is TGCGCCAGCAGCCCGGGACTAGCGGGACCCGCGAACACCGGGGAGCTGTTTTTT. Translation gives CASSPGLAGPANTGELFF.

The gene calls are TRBV3-1 (or the pseudogene TRBV3-2) and TRBJ2-1; no clear D gene. The CDR3 covers 12 residues. The germline V gene has CDR1 LGHDT and CDR2 YNNKEL (reference sequence). V shed 4 bases and J shed 6 bases, with 7 bases lying between them. CDR3 protein: CASSLYVNEQFF. The CDR3 DNA is TGTGCCAGCAGCCTTTACGTCAATGAGCAGTTCTTC.

The chain is built from TRBV2 and TRBJ2-2, with TRBD1 matching 8 bases. CDR1 and CDR2 (germline): SNHLY, FYNNEI. J lost 1 base, V lost 5 bases, and 6 bases had no gene match. This CDR3 region has 16 residues. CDR3 protein: CASSIGQGGNTGELFF. For the CDR3, the DNA is TGTGCCAGCAGTATAGGACAGGGTGGGAACACCGGGGAGCTGTTTTTT.

This clone was counted between two and nine times. The CDR3 nucleotides are TGTGCCAGCAGCCTAAGACTAGCGGGGAGCTACAATGAGCAGTTCTTC. This sequence encodes CASSLRLAGSYNEQFF. This chain joins TRBV28 and TRBJ2-1; 11 positions match TRBD2. Germline V gene data show CDR1 as MDHEN and CDR2 as SYDVKM. V lost 6 bases to trimming and J lost 3 bases; unmatched junction nucleotides: 7. CDR3 length: 16 amino acids.